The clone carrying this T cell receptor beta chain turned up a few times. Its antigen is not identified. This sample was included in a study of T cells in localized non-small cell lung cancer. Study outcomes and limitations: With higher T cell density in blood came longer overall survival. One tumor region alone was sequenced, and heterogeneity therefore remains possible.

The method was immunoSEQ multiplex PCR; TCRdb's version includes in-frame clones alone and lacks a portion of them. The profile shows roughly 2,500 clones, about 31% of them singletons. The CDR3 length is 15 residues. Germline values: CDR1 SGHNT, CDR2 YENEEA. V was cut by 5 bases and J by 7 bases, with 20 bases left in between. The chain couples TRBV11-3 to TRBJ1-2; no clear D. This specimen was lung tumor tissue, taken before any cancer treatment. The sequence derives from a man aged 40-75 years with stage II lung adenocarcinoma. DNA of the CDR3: TGTGCCAGCAGCCGAGGGCCGGCGGCCAGAGGTGGCTACACCTTC. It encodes CASSRGPAARGGYTF.